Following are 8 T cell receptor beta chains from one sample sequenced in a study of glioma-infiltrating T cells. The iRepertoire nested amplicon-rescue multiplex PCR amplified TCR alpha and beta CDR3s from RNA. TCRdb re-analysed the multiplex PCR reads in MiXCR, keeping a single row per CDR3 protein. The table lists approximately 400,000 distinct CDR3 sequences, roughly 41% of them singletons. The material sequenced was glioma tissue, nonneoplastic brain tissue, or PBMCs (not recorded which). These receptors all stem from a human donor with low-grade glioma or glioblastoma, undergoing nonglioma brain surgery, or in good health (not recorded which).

The CDR3 sequence: CASSWDPQGATSYNEQFF. The CDR3 region has the DNA TGTGCCAGCAGTTGGGATCCACAGGGGGCAACCTCCTACAATGAGCAGTTCTTC. The chain is built from TRBV6-2 or TRBV6-3 and TRBJ2-1; 9 bases align to TRBD1. This CDR3 has 18 residues. Germline V gives CDR1 MNHEY, CDR2 SVGEGT. V trimming: 4 bases; J trimming: 0 bases; junction bases outside the gene matches: 10.

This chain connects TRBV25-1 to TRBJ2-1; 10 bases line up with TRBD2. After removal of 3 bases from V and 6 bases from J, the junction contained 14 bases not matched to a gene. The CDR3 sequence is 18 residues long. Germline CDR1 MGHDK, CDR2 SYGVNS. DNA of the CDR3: TGTGCCAGCAGTGAGACCATCAAAGCGGGAGGGGGAAGCAATGAGCAGTTCTTC. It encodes CASSETIKAGGGSNEQFF.

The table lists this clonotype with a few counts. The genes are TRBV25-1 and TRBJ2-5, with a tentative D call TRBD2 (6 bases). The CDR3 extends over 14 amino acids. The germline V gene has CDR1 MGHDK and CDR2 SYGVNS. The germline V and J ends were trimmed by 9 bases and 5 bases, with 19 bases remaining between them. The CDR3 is CASSRTGGAETQYF. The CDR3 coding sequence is TGTGCCAGTAGCCGAACCGGGGGAGCGGAGACCCAGTACTTC.

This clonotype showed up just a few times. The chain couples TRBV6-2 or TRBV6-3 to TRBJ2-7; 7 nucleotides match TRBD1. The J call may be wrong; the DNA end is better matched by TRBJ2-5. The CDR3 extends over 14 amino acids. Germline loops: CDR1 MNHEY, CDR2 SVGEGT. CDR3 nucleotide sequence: TGTGCCAGCAGTCCGGACAGGAACCAAGAGACCCAGTACTTC. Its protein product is CASSPDRNQETQYF.

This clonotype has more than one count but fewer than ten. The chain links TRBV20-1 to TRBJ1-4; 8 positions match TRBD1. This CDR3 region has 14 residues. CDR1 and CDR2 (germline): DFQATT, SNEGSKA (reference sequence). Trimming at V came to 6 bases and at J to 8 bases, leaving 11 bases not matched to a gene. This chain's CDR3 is CSAAPRTGREKLFF. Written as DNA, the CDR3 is TGCAGTGCCGCCCCCCGGACAGGGCGAGAAAAACTGTTTTTT.

The CDR3 protein is CASSPRMTVNTEAFF. The CDR3 region has the DNA TGTGCCAGCAGCCCTCGTATGACTGTGAACACTGAAGCTTTCTTT. The chain has TRBV2 and TRBJ1-1; D remains unclear. This CDR3 has 15 residues. Looked up from germline, CDR1 is SNHLY and CDR2 is FYNNEI. Trimming pared 6 bases from V and 0 bases from J, leaving 14 bases between.

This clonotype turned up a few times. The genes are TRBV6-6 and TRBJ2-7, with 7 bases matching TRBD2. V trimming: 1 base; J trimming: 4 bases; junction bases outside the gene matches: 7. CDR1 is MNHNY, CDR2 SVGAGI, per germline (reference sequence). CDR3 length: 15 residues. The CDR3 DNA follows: TGTGCCAGCAGTTACTGGGCGGGAGTGGTATACGAGCAGTACTTC. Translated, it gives CASSYWAGVVYEQYF.

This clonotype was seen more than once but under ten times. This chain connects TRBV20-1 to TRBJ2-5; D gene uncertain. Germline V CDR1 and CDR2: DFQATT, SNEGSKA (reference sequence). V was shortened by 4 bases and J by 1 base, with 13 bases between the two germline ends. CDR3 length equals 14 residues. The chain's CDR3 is CSAISRRGQETQYF. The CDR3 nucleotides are TGCAGTGCTATATCCCGGCGCGGCCAAGAGACCCAGTACTTC.